Described below is a single T cell receptor beta chain sequence and its context. Assignment of participants to cohorts was predicated upon participant-reported clinical history. Before being deemed recovered, Cohort 3 donors had two negative PCRs, clearance, or symptom resolution. The data stem from a study of blood T cell repertoires in COVID-19. Trimming took 5 bases from V and 0 from J, leaving 16 bases between them. In germline, CDR1 is SGHTA, CDR2 FQGTGA. This CDR3 is 16 amino acids long. In the source study's methods: By means of reference gene primer amplification, nucleated cell counts were estimated. The protocol was immunoSEQ multiplex PCR, while the TCRdb copy is restricted to in-frame clones and leaves out a portion. The V and J calls and clone size come from that table; D and trimming were worked out from the DNA. The data hold under 450,000 clones, with around 83% observed a single time.

Sequencing input: PBMCs or T cells enriched from blood (not recorded which). This TCR was sampled from a woman in her 50s who had recovered from COVID-19. The chain is built from TRBV7-3 and TRBJ1-2; D perhaps matches TRBD1 (6 bases). The DNA for the CDR3 is TGTGCCAGCAGCCCGACCCGGACAGTGACTAACTATGGCTACACCTTC. Translated, it gives CASSPTRTVTNYGYTF.